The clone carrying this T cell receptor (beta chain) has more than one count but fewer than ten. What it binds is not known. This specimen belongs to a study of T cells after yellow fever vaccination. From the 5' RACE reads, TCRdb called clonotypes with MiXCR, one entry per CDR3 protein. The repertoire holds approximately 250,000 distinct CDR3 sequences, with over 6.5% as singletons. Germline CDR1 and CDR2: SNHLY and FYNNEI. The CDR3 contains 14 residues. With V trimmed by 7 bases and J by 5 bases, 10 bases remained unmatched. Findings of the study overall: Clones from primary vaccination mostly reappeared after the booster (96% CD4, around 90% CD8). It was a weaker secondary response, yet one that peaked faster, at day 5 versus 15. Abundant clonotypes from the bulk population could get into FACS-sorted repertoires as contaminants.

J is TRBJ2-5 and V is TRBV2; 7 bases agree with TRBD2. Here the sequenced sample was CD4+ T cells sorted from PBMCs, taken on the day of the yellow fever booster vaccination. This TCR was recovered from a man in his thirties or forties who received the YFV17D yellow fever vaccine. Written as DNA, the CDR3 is TGTGCCAGCACCCTCGCTAGCGGAGGCGAGACCCAGTACTTC. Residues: CASTLASGGETQYF.